Shown below are 14 T cell receptor beta chains from a single sample sequenced in a study of human CD8 memory T cell subsets. UMI-labeled 5' RACE yielded the TCR beta libraries. For each CDR3 protein, TCRdb gives one entry from its re-call of the 5' RACE reads, without DNA. This sample contains 15,000 to 20,000 distinct CDR3 sequences. The material sequenced was CD8+ stem-like memory T cells (TSCM and TCM) sorted from PBMCs. As for subset: stem-like memory CD8 T cells (TSTEM), CCR7+ PD-1- TIGIT-. The receptors were sampled from a human donor in good health.

The chain is built from TRBV12-3 or TRBV12-4 and TRBJ2-7; TCRdb returns TRBD1, unconfirmable since there is no DNA. The CDR3 is 13 residues long. CDR3 protein: CASRTAGIYEQYF.

The gene calls are TRBV27 and TRBJ2-5. The CDR3 spans 16 residues. CDR1 and CDR2 (germline): MNHEY, SMNVEV (reference sequence). The CDR3 spells CASSLGLNAYQETQYF.

The chain's CDR3 is CASSQDGAGRAKNIQYF. V is TRBV4-3 and J is TRBJ2-4; the TCRdb call, TRBD1, lacks DNA for checking. The CDR3 runs 17 residues. Germline V gene data show CDR1 as LGHNA and CDR2 as YSLEER.

The chain combines TRBV19 with TRBJ2-1. In germline, CDR1 is LNHDA, CDR2 SQIVND (reference sequence). This CDR3 has 13 amino acids. CDR3 protein: CASSPTTYNEQFF.

The CDR3: CASSLGLAGATRDTQYF. The J gene is TRBJ2-3, the V gene TRBV5-6; as DNA is missing, the TRBD2 call by TCRdb cannot be tested. The CDR3 is 17 amino acids. Germline loops: CDR1 SGHDT, CDR2 YYEEEE.

The V gene is TRBV20-1, the J gene TRBJ2-7; the TCRdb D gene call, TRBD2, has no DNA to confirm it. The CDR3 has 14 residues. Germline CDR1 is DFQATT and CDR2 is SNEGSKA (reference sequence). This CDR3 reads CSARQLAGPYEQYF.

The CDR3 loop reads CASSLGLPLGTAEKLFF. V is TRBV13 and J is TRBJ1-4; TCRdb's D gene call, TRBD1, goes unchecked for lack of DNA. The CDR3 runs to 17 residues. Germline V CDR1 and CDR2: PRHDT, FYEKMQ (reference sequence).

According to its frequency, this clonotype is medium-sized. This sequence joins TRBV20-1 and TRBJ1-5. This CDR3 is built from 17 residues. Germline V CDR1 and CDR2: DFQATT, SNEGSKA (reference sequence). CDR3 sequence reads: CSARDLRQAVRNQPQHF.

This chain joins TRBV7-9 and TRBJ2-5. This CDR3 is built from 13 residues. Germline V CDR1 and CDR2: SEHNR, FQNEAQ (reference sequence). CDR3 sequence: CASSRDGSVQVDF. The full variable domain, its missing parts supplied by reference TRBV7-9 and TRBJ2-5, is DTGVSQNPRHKITKRGQNVTFRCDPISEHNRLYWYRQTLGQGPEFLTYFQNEAQLEKSRLLSDRFSAERPKGSFSTLEIQRTEQGDSAMYLCASSRDGSVQVDFGPGTRLLVL.

The chain couples TRBV27 to TRBJ2-1; TCRdb indicates TRBD2, and absent DNA this call remains unverified. The length of the CDR3 is 17 residues. Per the germline V gene, CDR1 is MNHEY and CDR2 is SMNVEV (reference sequence). This CDR3 reads CASSSTSGLHSYNEQFF.

The chain has TRBV5-1 and TRBJ1-2; TCRdb proposes TRBD1, but this gene call is untestable without DNA. The CDR3 has 13 amino acids. Germline loops: CDR1 SGHRS, CDR2 YFSETQ. CDR3: CASSPGSTYGYTF.

The CDR3: CASSTQGRTEAFF. The J gene is TRBJ1-1, the V gene TRBV11-1; the TCRdb call, TRBD1, lacks DNA for checking. Per germline, CDR1 SGHAT and CDR2 FQDESV (reference sequence). This CDR3 region has 13 residues.

CDR3 amino acids: CATQLADTYEQYF. The chain combines TRBV28 with TRBJ2-7; TCRdb outputs TRBD2, but without DNA this stays unchecked. This CDR3 has 13 residues. Germline V gene lookup returns CDR1 MDHEN and CDR2 SYDVKM.

V gene TRBV28 combines with J gene TRBJ1-2; no DNA is available, so the TRBD1 call from TCRdb remains unchecked. In germline, CDR1 is MDHEN, CDR2 SYDVKM. The CDR3 runs to 14 residues. CDR3: CASSSPTETYGYTF.